These T cell receptor beta chains were read from a single sample in a study of blood T cells in healthy people across ages. TCRdb recomputed calls from the 5' RACE reads with MiXCR, one row per CDR3 protein. This table has over 950,000 distinct CDR3 sequences, around two fifths appearing once. The specimen sequenced was blood. The receptor source for this set is a man between 18 and 35 years old in good health. CDR3s include the opening cysteine and the closing phenylalanine or tryptophan. D genes are given only for firm matches. Some rows mark clone size as missing; the rest say once, few, many or name a class of expanded clone.

J: TRBJ2-2; D: -; size: -; V: TRBV7-9; CDR3: CASSFDYGGELFF; DNA: TGTGCCAGCAGCTTTGACTACGGCGGGGAGCTGTTTTTT
J: TRBJ2-1; D: -; size: -; V: TRBV9; CDR3: CASSGDQRREQFF; DNA: TGTGCCAGCAGCGGAGACCAACGCCGCGAGCAGTTCTTC
J: TRBJ1-1; D: -; size: few; V: TRBV12-3/TRBV12-4; CDR3: CASSQRGGAVSTEAFF; DNA: TGTGCCAGCAGTCAGCGGGGGGGGGCTGTGAGCACTGAAGCTTTCTTT
J: TRBJ2-1; D: -; size: many; V: TRBV7-2; CDR3: CASSLAAVTGNEQFF; DNA: TGTGCCAGCAGCTTAGCTGCTGTAACTGGCAATGAGCAGTTCTTC
J: TRBJ1-6; D: TRBD1; size: few; V: TRBV6-5; CDR3: CASSLQGAYNSPLHF; DNA: TGTGCCAGCAGCCTACAGGGGGCTTATAATTCACCCCTCCACTTT
J: TRBJ2-1; D: TRBD2; size: -; V: TRBV6-2/TRBV6-3; CDR3: CASSWGGNSPDNEQFF; DNA: TGTGCCAGCAGTTGGGGGGGGAATTCCCCGGACAATGAGCAGTTCTTC
J: TRBJ1-1; D: -; size: -; V: TRBV20-1; CDR3: CSARDRPGLNTEAFF; DNA: TGCAGTGCTAGAGATCGGCCAGGGCTGAACACTGAAGCTTTCTTT
J: TRBJ1-1; D: -; size: -; V: TRBV27; CDR3: CASGFRNFRDTEAFF; DNA: TGTGCCAGTGGATTTAGGAACTTCAGGGATACTGAAGCTTTCTTT
J: TRBJ2-7; D: -; size: -; V: TRBV6-1; CDR3: CASSGLTGVPYEQYF; DNA: TGTGCCAGCAGTGGCCTGACAGGCGTCCCCTACGAGCAGTACTTC
J: TRBJ2-4; D: -; size: few; V: TRBV21-1; CDR3: CASTTKPLAKNIQYF; DNA: TGTGCCAGCACTACGAAGCCCCTAGCCAAAAACATTCAGTACTTC
J: TRBJ1-4; D: TRBD1; size: -; V: TRBV12-3/TRBV12-4; CDR3: CASRTGTGGAGKLFF; DNA: TGTGCCAGCAGAACCGGGACAGGGGGCGCGGGAAAACTGTTTTTT
J: TRBJ2-5; D: -; size: -; V: TRBV7-9; CDR3: CASSLRTKGRETQYF; DNA: TGTGCCAGCAGCTTAAGGACCAAAGGGAGGGAGACCCAGTACTTC
J: TRBJ2-1; D: -; size: -; V: TRBV7-2; CDR3: CASSFTDPYNELFF; DNA: TGTGCCAGCAGCTTTACCGACCCTTACAATGAGCTGTTCTTC
J: TRBJ1-1; D: -; size: -; V: TRBV5-1; CDR3: CASSLLPGVTLNTEAFF; DNA: TGCGCCAGCAGCTTGCTACCAGGGGTGACTTTGAACACTGAAGCTTTCTTT
J: TRBJ2-3; D: TRBD2; size: -; V: TRBV20-1; CDR3: CSASRARSGAYTQYF; DNA: TGCAGTGCTAGTCGGGCAAGGAGCGGGGCTTATACGCAGTATTTT
J: TRBJ2-5; D: -; size: -; V: TRBV7-9; CDR3: CASSFRDGSYNEQYF; DNA: TGTGCCAGCAGCTTTCGGGACGGCTCCTACAATGAGCAGTACTTC
J: TRBJ2-1; D: -; size: -; V: TRBV27; CDR3: CASSFRIGGGYNEQFF; DNA: TGTGCCAGCAGTTTTCGGATAGGGGGGGGGTACAATGAGCAGTTCTTC
J: TRBJ2-1; D: TRBD1; size: few; V: TRBV5-1; CDR3: CASSVYGTAQGEQFF; DNA: TGCGCCAGCAGCGTTTACGGGACAGCTCAGGGAGAGCAGTTCTTC
J: TRBJ1-1; D: -; size: -; V: TRBV9; CDR3: CASSPYDGGGTEAFF; DNA: TGTGCCAGCAGCCCCTACGATGGGGGGGGGACTGAAGCTTTCTTT
J: TRBJ2-6; D: -; size: many; V: TRBV12-3/TRBV12-4; CDR3: CASSRTGANVLTF; DNA: TGTGCCAGCAGCCGAACTGGGGCCAACGTCCTGACTTTC
J: TRBJ2-3; D: TRBD2; size: few; V: TRBV20-1; CDR3: CSARALREAQYF; DNA: TGCAGTGCTAGAGCATTGCGGGAGGCGCAGTATTTT
J: TRBJ2-5; D: TRBD1; size: few; V: TRBV7-9; CDR3: CASSKPTGQETQYF; DNA: TGTGCCAGCAGCAAACCGACAGGGCAAGAGACCCAGTACTTC
J: TRBJ1-2; D: -; size: -; V: TRBV15; CDR3: CAASKGTSRNGYTF; DNA: TGTGCCGCCAGCAAAGGGACGTCGAGGAATGGCTACACCTTC
J: TRBJ1-5; D: -; size: -; V: TRBV20-1; CDR3: CSAIGDPVQPQHF; DNA: TGCAGTGCGATCGGGGATCCGGTCCAGCCCCAGCATTTT
J: TRBJ2-1; D: TRBD2; size: -; V: TRBV27; CDR3: CASSQLLAGARSLGEQFF; DNA: TGTGCCAGCAGCCAACTCCTAGCGGGGGCCCGCAGCTTGGGTGAGCAGTTCTTC
J: TRBJ1-2; D: TRBD1; size: few; V: TRBV6-5; CDR3: CASSWLSTRGNYGYTF; DNA: TGTGCCAGCAGTTGGCTGTCTACCAGGGGGAACTATGGCTACACCTTC
J: TRBJ1-5; D: -; size: -; V: TRBV12-3/TRBV12-4; CDR3: CASSLAGGKLGQPQHF; DNA: TGTGCCAGCAGTTTAGCGGGGGGTAAGCTGGGTCAGCCCCAGCATTTT
J: TRBJ2-5; D: -; size: -; V: TRBV11-2; CDR3: CASSFGEVVQETQYF; DNA: TGTGCCAGCAGCTTTGGAGAGGTAGTTCAAGAGACCCAGTACTTC
J: TRBJ2-5; D: -; size: -; V: TRBV20-1; CDR3: CSASTLAEGSNEQYF; DNA: TGCAGTGCTAGTACCCTCGCGGAGGGTAGCAATGAGCAGTACTTC
J: TRBJ1-4; D: -; size: few; V: TRBV5-1; CDR3: CASSLASNDEKLFF; DNA: TGCGCCAGCAGCTTGGCGTCTAATGATGAAAAACTGTTTTTT
J: TRBJ2-3; D: -; size: -; V: TRBV30; CDR3: CAWRGGRSTDTQYF; DNA: TGTGCCTGGAGAGGCGGCCGTAGCACAGATACGCAGTATTTT
J: TRBJ1-5; D: -; size: -; V: TRBV4-3; CDR3: CASSRDRGKAAQHF; DNA: TGCGCCAGCAGCCGAGATCGGGGAAAAGCGGCCCAGCATTTT
J: TRBJ2-7; D: TRBD2; size: -; V: TRBV20-1; CDR3: CSARDGASGVLLHSYEQYF; DNA: TGCAGTGCTAGAGATGGGGCTAGCGGGGTCCTATTACACTCCTACGAGCAGTACTTC
J: TRBJ1-2; D: -; size: -; V: TRBV25-1; CDR3: CACSGSRADGYTF; DNA: TGTGCCTGCAGTGGTTCCAGGGCGGATGGCTACACCTTC
J: TRBJ1-3; D: -; size: -; V: TRBV14; CDR3: CASSQLQEAAPGNTIYF; DNA: TGTGCCAGCAGCCAACTACAGGAGGCCGCCCCTGGAAACACCATATATTTT
J: TRBJ1-2; D: -; size: -; V: TRBV5-5; CDR3: CASSYFQGGDGYTF; DNA: TGTGCCAGCAGCTACTTTCAGGGAGGGGATGGCTACACCTTC
J: TRBJ2-1; D: TRBD1; size: -; V: TRBV6-1; CDR3: CASSPRQGQSSYNEQFF; DNA: TGTGCCAGCAGCCCACGACAGGGGCAAAGCTCCTACAATGAGCAGTTCTTC
J: TRBJ2-4; D: -; size: many; V: TRBV18; CDR3: CASSPTSPGGLAKNIQYF; DNA: TGTGCCAGCTCACCCACCAGTCCAGGCGGGTTAGCCAAAAACATTCAGTACTTC
J: TRBJ2-3; D: TRBD2; size: -; V: TRBV3-1; CDR3: CASSATGGGQEDTQYF; DNA: TGTGCCAGCAGCGCCACCGGGGGGGGCCAGGAAGATACGCAGTATTTT
J: TRBJ2-7; D: TRBD1; size: many; V: TRBV7-2; CDR3: CASSPTGLSYEQYF; DNA: TGTGCCAGCAGCCCGACAGGGTTGTCCTACGAGCAGTACTTC
J: TRBJ1-5; D: -; size: -; V: TRBV5-6; CDR3: CASSQSPREQPQHF; DNA: TGTGCCAGCAGCCAATCGCCCCGGGAACAGCCCCAGCATTTT
J: TRBJ1-2; D: -; size: few; V: TRBV2; CDR3: CASSEFRSNYGYTF; DNA: TGTGCCAGCAGTGAGTTCCGGTCTAACTATGGCTACACCTTC
J: TRBJ2-5; D: TRBD1; size: -; V: TRBV19; CDR3: CASSINYGRDRGSYSEQYF; DNA: TGTGCCAGTAGTATAAACTACGGCCGAGACAGGGGTTCCTACAGTGAGCAGTACTTC
J: TRBJ1-1; D: -; size: -; V: TRBV20-1; CDR3: CSAREWGRGNTEAFF; DNA: TGCAGTGCTAGAGAATGGGGCAGGGGGAACACTGAAGCTTTCTTT
J: TRBJ1-5; D: -; size: -; V: TRBV29-1; CDR3: CSVGFEPQHF; DNA: TGCAGCGTTGGATTCGAGCCCCAGCATTTT
J: TRBJ2-4; D: -; size: many; V: TRBV28; CDR3: CASSRPSGLKNIQYF; DNA: TGTGCCAGCAGCCGCCCGTCAGGACTTAAAAACATTCAGTACTTC
J: TRBJ1-2; D: TRBD1; size: few; V: TRBV2; CDR3: CASSEGQDFYGYTF; DNA: TGTGCCAGCAGTGAGGGACAGGACTTCTATGGCTACACCTTC
J: TRBJ1-4; D: -; size: -; V: TRBV7-6; CDR3: CASSLGWTSNEKLFF; DNA: TGTGCCAGCAGCTTAGGCTGGACGTCGAATGAAAAACTGTTTTTT
J: TRBJ2-3; D: TRBD2; size: -; V: TRBV7-2; CDR3: CASSRGTSGGVLSYTQYF; DNA: TGTGCCAGCAGCCGGGGAACTAGCGGGGGAGTACTTTCCTATACGCAGTATTTT
J: TRBJ2-3; D: -; size: many; V: TRBV12-5; CDR3: CASGPGGYQYF; DNA: TGTGCTAGTGGCCCGGGTGGCTATCAGTATTTT
J: TRBJ2-3; D: TRBD2; size: -; V: TRBV4-3; CDR3: CASSQDTHPGLGGDTQYF; DNA: TGCGCCAGCAGCCAAGATACTCACCCGGGACTAGGGGGGGATACGCAGTATTTT
J: TRBJ2-7; D: TRBD2; size: -; V: TRBV7-9; CDR3: CASSLLRGASYNEQYF; DNA: TGTGCCAGCAGCTTACTGCGGGGGGCCTCCTACAATGAGCAGTACTTC
J: TRBJ2-5; D: -; size: -; V: TRBV11-3; CDR3: CASSFEYQETQYF; DNA: TGTGCCAGCAGCTTCGAGTACCAAGAGACCCAGTACTTC